This entry lists 27 T cell receptor beta chains sequenced from one sample in a study of T-cell reconstitution after alpha-beta-depleted transplantation in children. The TCRbeta library was prepared with unique molecular identifiers. A single record per CDR3 protein comes from TCRdb applying MiXCR to the PCR reads. In the table there are approximately 82,000 distinct CDR3 sequences, about a sixth of which are singletons. Sequencing used PBMCs, mostly from graft donor cells, obtained 360 days after TCRalphabeta/CD19-depleted stem cell transplant. These TCRs come from a male patient between 2 and 10 years old who had a stem cell transplant for acute lymphoblastic leukemia, so the T cells may come from the graft donor.

The J gene is TRBJ2-5, the V gene TRBV6-5; maybe TRBD2 (6 bases). Trimming removed 2 bases from V and 1 base from J, with 8 bases in between. Germline-derived CDR1 and CDR2 are MNHEY and SVGAGI. The CDR3 runs 14 residues. CDR3 DNA: TGTGCCAGCAGTTACGGGGGGAGCCAAGAGACCCAGTACTTC. It is translated as CASSYGGSQETQYF.

This chain joins TRBV3-1 and TRBJ2-7; TRBD2 is a possible D gene (6 bases). Trimming pared 1 base from V and 2 bases from J, leaving 15 bases between. CDR1 and CDR2 (germline): LGHDT, YNNKEL (reference sequence). The CDR3 covers 16 residues. The CDR3 nucleotides read TGTGCCAGCAGCCAAGGATCAAAGCGGGCGCCCTACGAGCAGTACTTC. This codes for CASSQGSKRAPYEQYF.

The chain links TRBV11-1 to TRBJ2-2; 12 bases agree with TRBD2. The CDR3 has 18 residues. The V gene's germline CDR1 is SGHAT and CDR2 FQDESV (reference sequence). V shed 4 bases and J 5 bases; nucleotides not matched to a gene: 11. Written as DNA, the CDR3 is TGTGCCAGCAGCTCCCCGACTAGCGGGAGTACAGGGACCGGGGAGCTGTTTTTT. Amino acids: CASSSPTSGSTGTGELFF.

This chain uses TRBV11-3 with TRBJ1-5; D not certain. The CDR3 runs 13 residues. V lost 5 bases to trimming and J lost 3 bases, with 8 bases between them. The germline V gene encodes CDR1 SGHNT and CDR2 YENEEA. The CDR3 loop reads CASSPGHNQPQHF. As DNA, the CDR3 is TGTGCCAGCAGCCCGGGCCACAATCAGCCCCAGCATTTT.

This clonotype was seen a handful of times. This chain joins TRBV20-1 and TRBJ2-7; D is possibly TRBD1 (6 bases). Trimming pared 5 bases from V and 4 bases from J, leaving 9 bases between. Germline V CDR1 and CDR2: DFQATT, SNEGSKA (reference sequence). The CDR3 is 11 amino acids. The DNA for the CDR3 is TGCAGTGCTTGGGACAAATACGAGCAGTACTTC. This gives the protein CSAWDKYEQYF.

The V and J genes are TRBV3-1 and TRBJ2-1, with D perhaps TRBD1 (5 bases). Germline-derived CDR1 and CDR2 are LGHDT and YNNKEL (reference sequence). There are 15 residues in the CDR3. With 7 bases removed from V and 0 bases from J, the gap between germline ends came to 13 bases. As DNA, the CDR3 is TGTGCCAGCACTCAAACAGGTAACTCCTACAATGAGCAGTTCTTC. This encodes CASTQTGNSYNEQFF.

This clonotype has a handful of counts. The V gene is TRBV20-1, the J gene TRBJ1-5; 11 positions agree with TRBD1. V gave up 0 bases and J gave up 4 bases; unmatched junction bases: 5. The CDR3 extends over 16 amino acids. The germline V gene encodes CDR1 DFQATT and CDR2 SNEGSKA (reference sequence). The CDR3: CSAREGQGVWNQPQHF. CDR3 DNA sequence: TGCAGTGCTAGAGAGGGACAGGGGGTTTGGAATCAGCCCCAGCATTTT.

The genes are TRBV4-1 and TRBJ2-3; D not resolved. The germline CDR1 and CDR2 sequences are MGHRA and YSYEKL. This CDR3 region has 15 residues. V was cut by 1 base and J by 4 bases, with 12 bases left in between. CDR3: CASSQVASWADTQYF. The CDR3 DNA reads as TGCGCCAGCAGCCAAGTGGCGTCGTGGGCAGATACGCAGTATTTT.

The rearrangement joins TRBV6-5 to TRBJ2-4; D possibly uses TRBD1 or TRBD2 (6 bases each). Trimming cost V 2 bases and J 7 bases, with 15 bases left between them. Germline V gives CDR1 MNHEY, CDR2 SVGAGI. There are 15 residues in the CDR3. CDR3: CASSYEGGAGNIQYF. CDR3 in DNA: TGTGCCAGCAGTTACGAAGGGGGAGCGGGTAACATTCAGTACTTC.

Ten or more counts support this clonotype. J is TRBJ1-1 and V is TRBV12-3 or TRBV12-4, with TRBD1 identical over 9 bases. The CDR3 covers 14 residues. V trimming: 6 bases; J trimming: 7 bases; junction bases outside the gene matches: 9. The CDR3 DNA reads TGTGCCAGCAGATCACAGGGGGCCGGAGGTGAAGCTTTCTTT. Amino acids: CASRSQGAGGEAFF.

This clonotype was seen more than once but under ten times. The V call is TRBV29-1, the J call TRBJ2-2; D is possibly TRBD2 (5 bases). Germline assignment: CDR1 SQVTM and CDR2 ANQGSEA. The length of the CDR3 is 15 residues. V was clipped by 6 bases and J by 7 bases, with 21 bases between them. CDR3 sequence: CSVSLHGGLNGELFF. The CDR3 DNA reads as TGCAGCGTCTCCCTCCACGGAGGCCTCAACGGGGAGCTGTTTTTT.

This clonotype was recorded at least ten times. The rearrangement links TRBV7-9 to TRBJ1-6, with D possibly TRBD1 on 6 matching bases. The CDR3 contains 15 residues. Between the trimmed V and J ends, which lost 4 bases and 9 bases, there was a span of 16 bases. Germline V gene sequence: CDR1 SEHNR, CDR2 FQNEAQ (reference sequence). The CDR3 coding sequence is TGTGCCAGCAGCTCATCACAGGGCTGGGGTTCACCCCTCCACTTT. Translating it yields CASSSSQGWGSPLHF.

This clonotype has only a few counts. The rearrangement joins TRBV4-1 to TRBJ2-4; TRBD2 matches 10 bases. Germline assignment: CDR1 MGHRA and CDR2 YSYEKL. Trimming took 5 bases from V and 3 from J; bases not matched to a gene: 4. The CDR3 runs 15 residues. CDR3 bases: TGCGCCAGCAGCAGGACTAGCGGAGGCAAAAACATTCAGTACTTC. Translated, it gives CASSRTSGGKNIQYF.

In this sample, this clonotype turned up a few times. V gene TRBV10-3 combines with J gene TRBJ1-6, with D possibly matching TRBD1 (6 bases). V lost 4 bases to trimming and J lost 8 bases, with 12 bases between them. Germline CDR1 ENHRY, CDR2 SYGVKD. This CDR3 has 14 amino acids. The CDR3 DNA follows: TGTGCCATCAGTGGGACAGCCGCCGATTCACCCCTCCACTTT. Encoded protein: CAISGTAADSPLHF.

This clonotype turned up a few times. The J gene is TRBJ2-1, the V gene TRBV6-1; 8 bases map to TRBD2. The germline V gene has CDR1 MNHNS and CDR2 SASEGT. Germline trimming cut 4 bases from V and 4 bases from J; bases unmatched to any gene: 6. This CDR3 contains 15 residues. CDR3 sequence: CASSGTAGVYNEQFF. CDR3 DNA: TGTGCCAGCAGTGGGACAGCGGGGGTTTACAATGAGCAGTTCTTC.

For this clonotype: The junction does not match germline at one end; this may be a read error. The chain links TRBV4-1 to TRBJ2-1, with 16 bases lining up with TRBD2. Germline CDR1 MGHRA, CDR2 YSYEKL. The CDR3 sequence is 19 residues long. CDR3 in amino acids: CTCSQPGLAGGPAYNEQFF. CDR3 in DNA: TGTACCTGCAGCCAGCCGGGACTAGCGGGAGGGCCGGCCTACAATGAGCAGTTCTTC.

A remark on this clonotype: The junction differs from germline at one of its ends, possibly a read error. The gene calls are TRBV20-1 and TRBJ2-1; D possibly matches TRBD1 or TRBD2 (7 bases each). The CDR3 has 13 amino acids. CDR1 is DFQATT and CDR2 is SNEGSKA in the germline V gene (reference sequence). The CDR3 sequence: CSALTGTNSPLHF. As DNA, the CDR3 is TGCAGTGCTCTGACAGGGACTAATTCACCCCTCCACTTC.

This clonotype was observed a handful of times. V usage is TRBV6-1 and J usage is TRBJ1-1; D call uncertain. Germline V gene data show CDR1 as MNHNS and CDR2 as SASEGT. The CDR3 length is 12 residues. V lost 2 bases, J lost 11 bases, and 12 bases lay in between. The CDR3 reads CASSEPAVDAFF. The DNA of the CDR3 is TGTGCCAGCAGTGAACCGGCAGTGGATGCTTTCTTT.

V is TRBV4-1 and J is TRBJ2-3; the D is unclear. The V end was cut by 0 bases, the J end by 7 bases, with 11 bases between. CDR1 MGHRA and CDR2 YSYEKL come from the germline V gene. This CDR3 comprises 14 residues. The CDR3 is CASSQERRAHTQYF. CDR3 nucleotides: TGCGCCAGCAGCCAAGAGAGGCGAGCACATACGCAGTATTTT.

At least ten counts were recorded for this clonotype. V and J are TRBV3-1 and TRBJ1-1; perhaps TRBD1 as D (6 bases). CDR1 is LGHDT, CDR2 YNNKEL, per germline (reference sequence). The CDR3 consists of 14 residues. Trimming took off 2 bases at V and 1 base at J, with 8 bases between the two ends. In nucleotides, the CDR3 is TGTGCCAGCAGCCAATCGACAGGGAACACTGAAGCTTTCTTT. This gives the protein CASSQSTGNTEAFF.

The V call is TRBV4-1, the J call TRBJ2-7, with 16 bases matching TRBD2. This CDR3 has 18 residues. Germline CDR1 is MGHRA and CDR2 is YSYEKL. The J segment lost 4 bases and the V segment lost 2 bases, leaving 8 bases of the junction unmatched. The CDR3 is CASSQRLGGLAGGYEQYF. The CDR3 DNA is TGCGCCAGCAGCCAACGTCTGGGGGGACTAGCGGGAGGGTACGAGCAGTACTTC.

The chain has TRBV6-1 and TRBJ1-6, with a possible D match to TRBD1 (5 bases). Germline V gene lookup returns CDR1 MNHNS and CDR2 SASEGT. Trimming left V 6 bases short and J 7 bases short, with 10 bases between. This CDR3 comprises 13 residues. The CDR3 nucleotides are TGTGCCAGCAGGCGGGACTACAATTCACCCCTCCACTTT. Translating it yields CASRRDYNSPLHF.

This chain connects TRBV29-1 to TRBJ2-7; D is perhaps TRBD2 (6 bases). The CDR3 is 12 residues long. CDR1 is SQVTM, CDR2 ANQGSEA, per germline. Trimming shortened V by 4 bases and J by 3 bases, and 10 bases separated the two germline ends. CDR3 bases: TGCAGCGTTGGGAAGGGACTCTACGAGCAGTACTTC. Encoded protein: CSVGKGLYEQYF.

There are a few counts of this clonotype. The chain combines TRBV5-5 with TRBJ2-1; D is ambiguous. V was pared by 1 base and J by 7 bases, with 6 bases between. CDR1 is SGHKS and CDR2 is YYEKEE in the germline V gene (reference sequence). This CDR3 is 12 amino acids long. The CDR3 here is CASSLFRNEQFF. CDR3 coding DNA: TGTGCCAGCAGCTTGTTCAGGAATGAGCAGTTCTTC.

The table lists this clonotype with a few counts. The CDR3: CASSERRQRTYEQYF. CDR3 DNA sequence: TGCGCCAGCAGTGAGCGCCGACAGAGGACCTACGAGCAGTACTTC. The rearrangement uses TRBV10-2 and TRBJ2-7; the D gene is possibly TRBD1 (5 bases). This CDR3 has 15 residues. CDR1 and CDR2 (germline): WSHSY, SAAADI. V gave up 2 bases and J gave up 2 bases, with 13 bases separating them.

This clonotype occurred a few times. The rearrangement uses TRBV11-2 and TRBJ2-3; 8 positions match TRBD2. This CDR3 comprises 17 residues. In germline, CDR1 is SGHAT, CDR2 FQNNGV. V was clipped by 3 bases and J by 1 base; unmatched bases: 9. CDR3 in DNA: TGTGCCAGCAGCTTCTTCTCTAAGCGGGAGCGCACAGATACGCAGTATTTT. It specifies CASSFFSKRERTDTQYF. Variable domain in full (rest from reference TRBV11-2 and TRBJ2-3): EAGVAQSPRYKIIEKRQSVAFWCNPISGHATLYWYQQILGQGPKLLIQFQNNGVVDDSQLPKDRFSAERLKGVDSTLKIQPAKLEDSAVYLCASSFFSKRERTDTQYFGPGTRLTVL.

V usage is TRBV5-5 and J usage is TRBJ2-7; D gene ambiguous. This CDR3 spans 15 amino acids. V lost 2 bases to trimming and J lost 1 base, with 13 bases between them. Germline V lookup: CDR1 SGHKS, CDR2 YYEKEE (reference sequence). CDR3 amino acids: CASSLNPTPSYEQYF. For the CDR3, the DNA is TGTGCCAGCAGCTTAAATCCGACACCTTCCTACGAGCAGTACTTC.